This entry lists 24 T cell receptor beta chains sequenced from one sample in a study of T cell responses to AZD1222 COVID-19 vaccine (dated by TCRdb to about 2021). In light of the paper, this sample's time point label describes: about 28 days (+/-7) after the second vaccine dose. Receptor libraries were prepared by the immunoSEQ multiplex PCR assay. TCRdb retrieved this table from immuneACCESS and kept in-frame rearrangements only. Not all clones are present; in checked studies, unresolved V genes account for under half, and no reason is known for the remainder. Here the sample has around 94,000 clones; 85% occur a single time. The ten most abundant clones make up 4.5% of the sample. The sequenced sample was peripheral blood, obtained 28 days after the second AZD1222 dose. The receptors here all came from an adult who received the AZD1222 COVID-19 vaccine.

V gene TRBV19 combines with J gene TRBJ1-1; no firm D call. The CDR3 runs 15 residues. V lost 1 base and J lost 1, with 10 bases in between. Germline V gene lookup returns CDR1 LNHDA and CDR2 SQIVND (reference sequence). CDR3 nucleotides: TGTGCCAGTAGTATAGCTCCCGGCGGGAACACTGAAGCTTTCTTT. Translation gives CASSIAPGGNTEAFF. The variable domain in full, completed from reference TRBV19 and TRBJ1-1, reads DGGITQSPKYLFRKEGQNVTLSCEQNLNHDAMYWYRQDPGQGLRLIYYSQIVNDFQKGDIAEGYSVSREKKESFPLTVTSAQKNPTAFYLCASSIAPGGNTEAFFGQGTRLTVV.

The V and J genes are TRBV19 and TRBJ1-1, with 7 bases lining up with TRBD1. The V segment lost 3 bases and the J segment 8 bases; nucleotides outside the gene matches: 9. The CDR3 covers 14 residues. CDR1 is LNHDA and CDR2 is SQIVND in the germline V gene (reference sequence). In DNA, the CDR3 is TGTGCCAGTAGTATCCACAGGGGAAGAGTGGAAGCTTTCTTT. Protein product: CASSIHRGRVEAFF.

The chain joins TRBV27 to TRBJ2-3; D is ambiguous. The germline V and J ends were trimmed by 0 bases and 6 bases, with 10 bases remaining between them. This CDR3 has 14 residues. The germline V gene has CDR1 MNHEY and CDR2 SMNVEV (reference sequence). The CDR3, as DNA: TGTGCCAGCAGTTTATCCCCACTCTCGGATACGCAGTATTTT. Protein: CASSLSPLSDTQYF.

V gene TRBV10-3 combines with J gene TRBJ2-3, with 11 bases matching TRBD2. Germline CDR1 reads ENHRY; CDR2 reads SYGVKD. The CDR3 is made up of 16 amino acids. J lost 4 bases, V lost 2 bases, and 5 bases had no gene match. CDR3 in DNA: TGTGCCATCAGTGAGCCGACTAGCGGGATTTCAGATACGCAGTATTTT. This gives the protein CAISEPTSGISDTQYF.

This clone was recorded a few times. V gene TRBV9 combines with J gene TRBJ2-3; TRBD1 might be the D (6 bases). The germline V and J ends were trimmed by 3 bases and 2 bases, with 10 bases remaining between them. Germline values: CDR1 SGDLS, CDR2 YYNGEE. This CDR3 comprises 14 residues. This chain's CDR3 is CASSGRQVTDTQYF. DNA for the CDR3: TGTGCCAGCAGCGGTCGACAGGTCACAGATACGCAGTATTTT.

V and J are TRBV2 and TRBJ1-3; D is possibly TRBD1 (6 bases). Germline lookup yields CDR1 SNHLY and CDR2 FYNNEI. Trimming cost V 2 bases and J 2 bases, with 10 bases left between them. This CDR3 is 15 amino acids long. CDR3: CASSERGGPGNTIYF. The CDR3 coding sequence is TGTGCCAGCAGTGAACGTGGGGGGCCTGGAAACACCATATATTTT.

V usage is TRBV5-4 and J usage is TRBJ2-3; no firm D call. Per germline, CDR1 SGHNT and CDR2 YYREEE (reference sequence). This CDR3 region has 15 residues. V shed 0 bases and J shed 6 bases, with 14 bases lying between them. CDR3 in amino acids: CASSLEGPNGDTQYF. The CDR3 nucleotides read TGTGCCAGCAGCTTGGAAGGGCCAAACGGGGATACGCAGTATTTT.

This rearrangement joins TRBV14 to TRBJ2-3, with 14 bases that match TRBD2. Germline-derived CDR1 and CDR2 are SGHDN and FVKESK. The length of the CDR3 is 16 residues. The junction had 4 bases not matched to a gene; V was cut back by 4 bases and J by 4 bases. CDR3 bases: TGTGCCAGCAGCCGAGGACTAGCGGGAGGCGCAGATACGCAGTATTTT. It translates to CASSRGLAGGADTQYF. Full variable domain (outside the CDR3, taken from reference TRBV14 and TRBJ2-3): EAGVTQFPSHSVIEKGQTVTLRCDPISGHDNLYWYRRVMGKEIKFLLHFVKESKQDESGMPNNRFLAERTGGTYSTLKVQPAELEDSGVYFCASSRGLAGGADTQYFGPGTRLTVL.

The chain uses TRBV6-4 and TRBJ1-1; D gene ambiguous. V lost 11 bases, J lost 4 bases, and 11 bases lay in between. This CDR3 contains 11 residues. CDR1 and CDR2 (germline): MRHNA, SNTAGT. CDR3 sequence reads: CASSSRTEAFF. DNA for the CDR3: TGTGCCTCCAGTTCCCGCACTGAAGCTTTCTTT.

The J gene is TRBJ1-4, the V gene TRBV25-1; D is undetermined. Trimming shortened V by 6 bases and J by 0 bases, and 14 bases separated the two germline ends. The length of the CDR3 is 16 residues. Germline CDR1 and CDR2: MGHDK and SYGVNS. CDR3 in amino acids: CASSASRHSTNEKLFF. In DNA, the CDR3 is TGTGCCAGCAGCGCCTCCAGACACTCAACTAATGAAAAACTGTTTTTT. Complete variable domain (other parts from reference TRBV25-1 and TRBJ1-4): EADIYQTPRYLVIGTGKKITLECSQTMGHDKMYWYQQDPGMELHLIHYSYGVNSTEKGDLSSESTVSRIRTEHFPLTLESARPSHTSQYLCASSASRHSTNEKLFFGSGTQLSVL.

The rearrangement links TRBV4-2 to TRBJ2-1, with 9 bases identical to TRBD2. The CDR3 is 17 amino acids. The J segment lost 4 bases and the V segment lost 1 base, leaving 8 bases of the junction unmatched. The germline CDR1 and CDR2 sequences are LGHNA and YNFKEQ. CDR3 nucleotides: TGTGCCAGCAGCCAAGTGGTAGCGGGAGTGGGTTACAATGAGCAGTTCTTC. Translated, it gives CASSQVVAGVGYNEQFF.

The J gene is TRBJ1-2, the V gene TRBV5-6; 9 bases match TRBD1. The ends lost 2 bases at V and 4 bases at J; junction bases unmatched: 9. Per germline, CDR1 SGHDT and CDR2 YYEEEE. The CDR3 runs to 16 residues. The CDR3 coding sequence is TGTGCCAGCAGCTTAGGGGGGACAGGGTCCTCCTATGGCTACACCTTC. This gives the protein CASSLGGTGSSYGYTF. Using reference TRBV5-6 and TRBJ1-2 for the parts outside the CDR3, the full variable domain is DAGVTQSPTHLIKTRGQQVTLRCSPKSGHDTVSWYQQALGQGPQFIFQYYEEEERQRGNFPDRFSGHQFPNYSSELNVNALLLGDSALYLCASSLGGTGSSYGYTFGSGTRLTVV.

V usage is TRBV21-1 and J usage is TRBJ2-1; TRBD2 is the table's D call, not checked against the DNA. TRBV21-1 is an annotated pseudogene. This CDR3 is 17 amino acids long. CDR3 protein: CASSRLTSGRGENEQFF. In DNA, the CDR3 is TGTGCCAGCAGCAGATTGACTAGCGGGAGGGGTGAAAATGAGCAGTTCTTC.

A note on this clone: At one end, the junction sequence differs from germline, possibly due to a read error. The CDR3 region is CGGSRTDTQYF. The DNA of the CDR3 is TGCGGGGGCTCGCGCACAGATACGCAGTATTTT. The chain combines TRBV19 with TRBJ2-3; perhaps D is TRBD1 or TRBD2 (6 bases each). This CDR3 region has 11 residues. CDR1 is LNHDA, CDR2 SQIVND, per germline (reference sequence).

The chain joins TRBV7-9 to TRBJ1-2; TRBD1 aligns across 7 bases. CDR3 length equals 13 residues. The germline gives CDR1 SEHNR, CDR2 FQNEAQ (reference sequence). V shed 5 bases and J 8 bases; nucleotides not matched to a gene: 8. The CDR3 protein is CASSPQGGEGYTF. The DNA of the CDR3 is TGTGCCAGCAGCCCGCAGGGGGGTGAGGGCTACACCTTC.

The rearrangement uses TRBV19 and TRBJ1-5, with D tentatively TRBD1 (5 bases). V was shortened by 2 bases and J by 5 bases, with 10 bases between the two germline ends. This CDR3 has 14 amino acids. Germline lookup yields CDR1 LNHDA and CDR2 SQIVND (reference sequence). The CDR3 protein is CASSIWGDDQPQHF. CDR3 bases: TGTGCCAGTAGTATATGGGGGGACGATCAGCCCCAGCATTTT.

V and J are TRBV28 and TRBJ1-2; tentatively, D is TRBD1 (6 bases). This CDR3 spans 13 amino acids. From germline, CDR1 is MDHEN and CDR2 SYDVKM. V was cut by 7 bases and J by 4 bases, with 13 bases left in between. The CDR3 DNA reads TGTGCCAGCACCCTAGGGGGAAGCTATGGCTACACCTTC. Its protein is CASTLGGSYGYTF.

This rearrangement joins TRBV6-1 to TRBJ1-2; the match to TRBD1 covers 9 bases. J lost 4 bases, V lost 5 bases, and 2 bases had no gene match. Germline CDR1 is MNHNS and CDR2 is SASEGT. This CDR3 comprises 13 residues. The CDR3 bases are TGTGCCAGCAGTTGGACAGGGGCCTATGGCTACACCTTC. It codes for CASSWTGAYGYTF.

Here the CDR3 DNA reads TGTGCCAGCAGCTCCAATCCCGGGACAGGGGGCAGTGGAAACACCATATATTTT. This codes for CASSSNPGTGGSGNTIYF. The genes are TRBV5-5 and TRBJ1-3; 12 positions match TRBD1. The V and J ends lost 3 bases and 3 bases, in that order; junction bases with no gene match: 10. Germline V gives CDR1 SGHKS, CDR2 YYEKEE (reference sequence). CDR3 length equals 18 residues.

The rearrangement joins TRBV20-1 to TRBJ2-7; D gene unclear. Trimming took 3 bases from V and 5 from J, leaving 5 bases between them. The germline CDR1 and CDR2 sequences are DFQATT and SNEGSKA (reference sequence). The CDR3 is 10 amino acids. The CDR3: CSASRDEQYF. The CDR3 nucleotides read TGCAGTGCTAGTAGGGACGAGCAGTACTTC.

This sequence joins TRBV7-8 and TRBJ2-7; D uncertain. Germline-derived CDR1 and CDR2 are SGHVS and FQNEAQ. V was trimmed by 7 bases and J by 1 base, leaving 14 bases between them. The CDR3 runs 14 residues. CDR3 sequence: CASTSSWGSYEQYF. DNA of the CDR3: TGTGCCAGCACTTCCTCGTGGGGTTCCTACGAGCAGTACTTC.

CDR3 residues: CASLPGQGWSDTQYF. The DNA of the CDR3 is TGTGCCAGCCTTCCGGGACAGGGGTGGTCAGATACGCAGTATTTT. V and J are TRBV19 and TRBJ2-3, with 10 nucleotides matching TRBD1. Looked up from germline, CDR1 is LNHDA and CDR2 is SQIVND (reference sequence). CDR3 length: 15 amino acids. The V segment lost 9 bases and the J segment 4 bases; nucleotides outside the gene matches: 10.

CDR3 DNA: TGTGCCAGCAGCCAAGAGAGCTCCTACAATGAGCAGTTCTTC. It is translated as CASSQESSYNEQFF. V gene TRBV11-1 combines with J gene TRBJ2-1; D is unresolved. Germline values: CDR1 SGHAT, CDR2 FQDESV (reference sequence). Trimming removed 5 bases at V and 0 bases at J, with 8 bases between. This CDR3 contains 14 residues.

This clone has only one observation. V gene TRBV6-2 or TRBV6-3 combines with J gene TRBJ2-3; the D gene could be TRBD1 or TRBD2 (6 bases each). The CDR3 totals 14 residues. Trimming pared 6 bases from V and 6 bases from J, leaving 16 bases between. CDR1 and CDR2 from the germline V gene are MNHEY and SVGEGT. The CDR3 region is CASSRGLGGDTQYF. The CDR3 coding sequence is TGTGCCAGCAGCAGGGGCCTAGGGGGGGATACGCAGTATTTT.